These 20 T cell receptor beta chains came from one sample sequenced in a study of identical twins. A single record per CDR3 protein comes from TCRdb applying MiXCR to the 5' RACE reads. In the table there are some 570,000 distinct CDR3 sequences, approximately 20% of which are singletons. Separately, the same data were catalogued under a study of yellow fever vaccine responses in identical twins.

The source material was CD4+ T cells sorted from blood. Receptor source: a woman younger than 30 in good health.

This chain joins TRBV3-1 and TRBJ2-7, with a possible D match to TRBD1 (6 bases). Per the germline V gene, CDR1 is LGHDT and CDR2 is YNNKEL (reference sequence). V gave up 9 bases and J gave up 4 bases, with 19 bases separating them. This CDR3 contains 14 residues. The CDR3 bases are TGTGCCAGTTCCCTGGGACATACCAAATACGAGCAGTACTTC. The encoded protein is CASSLGHTKYEQYF.

This clonotype was seen a few times. This rearrangement joins TRBV5-1 to TRBJ2-1; 9 bases align to TRBD2. Unmatched junction bases numbered 5, after V lost 0 bases and J lost 1 base. The CDR3 extends over 17 amino acids. Germline assignment: CDR1 SGHRS and CDR2 YFSETQ. CDR3 sequence: CASSLVGAGGSYNEQFF. Written as DNA, the CDR3 is TGCGCCAGCAGCTTGGTGGGAGCGGGAGGTTCCTACAATGAGCAGTTCTTC.

The chain joins TRBV15 to TRBJ2-3; maybe TRBD1 (5 bases). The germline gives CDR1 LNHNV, CDR2 YYDKDF (reference sequence). The length of the CDR3 is 17 residues. The V end was cut by 0 bases, the J end by 4 bases, with 17 bases between. The CDR3 loop is CATSRDTGKQRADTQYF. The DNA for the CDR3 is TGTGCCACCAGCAGAGATACAGGCAAGCAAAGGGCAGATACGCAGTATTTT.

This chain links TRBV10-3 with TRBJ2-1, with a possible D match to TRBD2 (5 bases). V gave up 5 bases and J gave up 6 bases, with 17 bases separating them. CDR1 and CDR2 (germline): ENHRY, SYGVKD. The CDR3 runs to 15 residues. CDR3 DNA sequence: TGTGCCATCAGTCCCACGGGAAGTCGGCCCAATGAGCAGTTCTTC. Translating it yields CAISPTGSRPNEQFF.

This clonotype was observed a few times. This chain connects TRBV6-1 to TRBJ2-7; 9 bases are a match to TRBD1. CDR1 and CDR2 from the germline V gene are MNHNS and SASEGT. V shed 3 bases and J 2 bases; nucleotides not matched to a gene: 5. The CDR3 spans 15 residues. DNA for the CDR3: TGTGCCAGCAGTGAGACCGGGACAGGGCCCTACGAGCAGTACGTC. Translating gives CASSETGTGPYEQYV.

This clonotype was counted at least ten times. The chain uses TRBV20-1 and TRBJ2-7; 7 bases are shared with TRBD2. This CDR3 contains 15 residues. V gave up 0 bases and J gave up 1 base; unmatched junction bases: 6. Germline values: CDR1 DFQATT, CDR2 SNEGSKA (reference sequence). The CDR3 DNA reads as TGCAGTGCTAGAGATGATGCAGCGGGGTCCTACGAGCAGTACTTC. Residues: CSARDDAAGSYEQYF.

The rearrangement joins TRBV9 to TRBJ2-2; 7 bases agree with TRBD2. The V segment lost 0 bases and the J segment 4 bases; nucleotides outside the gene matches: 6. The germline V gene encodes CDR1 SGDLS and CDR2 YYNGEE. The CDR3 length is 16 residues. The DNA for the CDR3 is TGTGCCAGCAGCGTAGCTTGGGAGGGCCCCACCGGGGAGCTGTTTTTT. It encodes CASSVAWEGPTGELFF.

This clonotype has more than one count but fewer than ten. The chain carries TRBV7-9 and TRBJ2-2; D remains unclear. The CDR3 covers 13 residues. The germline V gene has CDR1 SEHNR and CDR2 FQNEAQ (reference sequence). Trimming took off 3 bases at V and 8 bases at J, with 10 bases between the two ends. CDR3 sequence reads: CASSLVKLGELFF. The CDR3 nucleotides are TGTGCCAGCAGCTTGGTTAAACTGGGGGAGCTGTTTTTT.

This clonotype was picked up many times. The CDR3 DNA reads TGCGCCAGCAGCTTGGTCGGGGGTAGCAACACCGGGGAGCTGTTTTTT. Amino acids: CASSLVGGSNTGELFF. V is TRBV5-1 and J is TRBJ2-2, with D perhaps matching TRBD2 (6 bases). The V gene's germline CDR1 is SGHRS and CDR2 YFSETQ. V shed 0 bases and J shed 2 bases, with 11 bases lying between them. CDR3 size: 16 residues.

The table lists this clonotype with a few counts. The V and J genes are TRBV4-2 and TRBJ2-6; perhaps TRBD1 as D (6 bases). V lost 0 bases to trimming and J lost 3 bases, with 12 bases between them. The CDR3 runs 17 residues. Germline CDR1 LGHNA, CDR2 YNFKEQ. The CDR3 nucleotides read TGTGCCAGCAGCCAAGAGGCAGGGGCTGGTGGGGCCAACGTCCTGACTTTC. Its protein is CASSQEAGAGGANVLTF.

This clonotype was found a few times. The chain is built from TRBV10-3 and TRBJ2-1; D is possibly TRBD1 (6 bases). Per the germline V gene, CDR1 is ENHRY and CDR2 is SYGVKD. The CDR3 is made up of 11 amino acids. Trimming removed 8 bases from V and 5 bases from J, with 7 bases in between. CDR3 DNA sequence: TGTGCCATCCAGGGGAACAATGAGCAGTTCTTC. It translates to CAIQGNNEQFF.

V usage is TRBV5-1 and J usage is TRBJ2-1; 10 bases agree with TRBD1. CDR1 is SGHRS, CDR2 YFSETQ, per germline. The CDR3 totals 16 residues. V lost 3 bases to trimming and J lost 6 bases; unmatched junction nucleotides: 9. CDR3 bases: TGCGCCAGCAGCTCACAATCCGGGACAGGGGCCAATGAGCAGTTCTTC. Protein: CASSSQSGTGANEQFF.

This chain joins TRBV15 and TRBJ2-3; D is ambiguous. CDR1 LNHNV and CDR2 YYDKDF come from the germline V gene (reference sequence). This CDR3 contains 16 residues. V shed 0 bases and J shed 2 bases, with 12 bases lying between them. The CDR3 bases are TGTGCCACCAGCAGAGAGCTGGGCTCCCACACAGATACGCAGTATTTT. Its translation: CATSRELGSHTDTQYF.

This chain links TRBV5-1 with TRBJ1-2; D is unresolved. The CDR3 is made up of 14 amino acids. V was trimmed by 0 bases and J by 0 bases, leaving 6 bases between them. Germline CDR1 reads SGHRS; CDR2 reads YFSETQ. The DNA of the CDR3 is TGCGCCAGCAGCTTGGACAGCTCTAACTATGGCTACACCTTC. Its protein product is CASSLDSSNYGYTF. The whole variable domain, remainder taken from reference TRBV5-1 and TRBJ1-2, is KAGVTQTPRYLIKTRGQQVTLSCSPISGHRSVSWYQQTPGQGLQFLFEYFSETQRNKGNFPGRFSGRQFSNSRSEMNVSTLELGDSALYLCASSLDSSNYGYTFGSGTRLTVV.

This clonotype was counted between two and nine times. The rearrangement uses TRBV10-3 and TRBJ2-2; D possibly uses TRBD1 or TRBD2 (5 bases each). The V gene's germline CDR1 is ENHRY and CDR2 SYGVKD. The CDR3 runs 14 residues. Trimming cost V 8 bases and J 4 bases, with 14 bases left between them. The CDR3 is CAIQRIGTTGELFF. DNA of the CDR3: TGTGCCATCCAACGGATCGGGACCACCGGGGAGCTGTTTTTT.

This clonotype was counted between two and nine times. The chain combines TRBV11-1 with TRBJ2-2; TRBD2 agrees at 11 bases. The CDR3 totals 18 residues. V shed 5 bases, J shed 4 bases, and the junction held 12 bases outside the gene matches. Germline CDR1 is SGHAT and CDR2 is FQDESV (reference sequence). The CDR3 bases are TGTGCCAGCAGCCCTCGGACTAGCGGGCTACCCGCCACCGGGGAGCTGTTTTTT. Translated, it gives CASSPRTSGLPATGELFF.

This rearrangement joins TRBV12-3 or TRBV12-4 to TRBJ2-7; D unclear. This CDR3 has 9 residues. The V end lost 8 bases, the J end lost 5 bases, and 4 bases lay between the germline ends. CDR3 sequence reads: CASRNEQYV. In DNA form, the CDR3 reads TGTGCCAGCCGAAACGAGCAGTACGTC.

This rearrangement joins TRBV6-2 or TRBV6-3 to TRBJ2-6; 8 bases map to TRBD1. The CDR3 sequence is 20 residues long. Germline V CDR1 and CDR2: MNHEY, SVGEGT. V lost 6 bases to trimming and J lost 0 bases; unmatched junction nucleotides: 16. The CDR3 loop is CASSLRGTGTGSSGANVLTF. The CDR3, as DNA: TGTGCCAGCAGCTTAAGGGGGACCGGGACAGGCAGCTCTGGGGCCAACGTCCTGACTTTC.

The rearrangement links TRBV6-5 to TRBJ1-2; D gene ambiguous. This CDR3 contains 13 residues. V was shortened by 2 bases and J by 6 bases, with 10 bases between the two germline ends. CDR1 is MNHEY and CDR2 is SVGAGI in the germline V gene. The chain's CDR3 is CASSYGWADGYTF. The CDR3 DNA sequence: TGTGCCAGCAGTTACGGCTGGGCTGATGGCTACACCTTC.

The chain recombines TRBV15 with TRBJ2-5; the D is unclear. The germline V gene has CDR1 LNHNV and CDR2 YYDKDF (reference sequence). The CDR3 covers 12 residues. Trimming stripped 8 bases from V and 1 base from J, with 8 bases between. The DNA of the CDR3 is TGTGCCACCTCTAGACCCCAAGAGACCCAGTACTTC. This encodes CATSRPQETQYF.